This TCR beta chain is from a study of regulatory T cells in long-lasting Graves disease. Study-wide findings and caveats: Whereas about 870 public clonotypes were shared by new patients, persistent patients shared more, at some 3,000. Favored usage of TRBV28, TRBJ1-2 and TRBJ2-5 was recorded in persistent disease. Few sampled subjects may have lowered accuracy.

The germline CDR1 and CDR2 sequences are KGHDR and SFDVKD. Deletions cut 5 bases from V and 3 bases from J, with 9 bases between. The CDR3 consists of 13 residues. Building of the TCR beta libraries involved iRepertoire HTBI primers and Arm-PCR of CDR3 regions. TCRdb itself ran the multiplex PCR reads through MiXCR, one entry per CDR3 protein. The table has over 200,000 distinct CDR3 sequences, 15% to 20% seen once. This clonotype appeared many times. What it recognizes is unknown. Time point here: newly diagnosed GD, antithyroid drugs for less than 3 months. Following extraction of RNA from PBMCs, that RNA was used to make the TCR library. Patients came through an endocrinology department, and that department was in Xi'an, China.

V gene TRBV24-1 combines with J gene TRBJ2-5, with a tentative D call TRBD2 (5 bases). The sequence was obtained from a female donor with Graves disease. The sequences come from peripheral blood mononuclear cells (PBMCs), collected at new diagnosis, from a patient treated with antithyroid drugs. The CDR3 here is CATSARGEETQYF. Here the CDR3 DNA reads TGTGCCACCAGTGCACGGGGAGAAGAGACCCAGTACTTC.